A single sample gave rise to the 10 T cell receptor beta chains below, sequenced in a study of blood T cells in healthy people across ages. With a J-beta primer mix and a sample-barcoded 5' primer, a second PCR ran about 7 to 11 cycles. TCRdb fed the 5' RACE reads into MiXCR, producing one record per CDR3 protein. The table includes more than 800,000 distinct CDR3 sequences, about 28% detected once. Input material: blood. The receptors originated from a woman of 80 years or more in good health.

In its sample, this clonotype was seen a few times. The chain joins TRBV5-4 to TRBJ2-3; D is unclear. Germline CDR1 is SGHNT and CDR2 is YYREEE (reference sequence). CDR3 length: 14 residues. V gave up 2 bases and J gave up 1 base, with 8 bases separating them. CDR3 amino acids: CASSFKTGTDTQYF. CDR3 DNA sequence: TGTGCCAGCAGCTTTAAGACCGGCACAGATACGCAGTATTTT. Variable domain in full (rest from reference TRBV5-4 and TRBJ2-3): ETGVTQSPTHLIKTRGQQVTLRCSSQSGHNTVSWYQQALGQGPQFIFQYYREEENGRGNFPPRFSGLQFPNYSSELNVNALELDDSALYLCASSFKTGTDTQYFGPGTRLTVL.

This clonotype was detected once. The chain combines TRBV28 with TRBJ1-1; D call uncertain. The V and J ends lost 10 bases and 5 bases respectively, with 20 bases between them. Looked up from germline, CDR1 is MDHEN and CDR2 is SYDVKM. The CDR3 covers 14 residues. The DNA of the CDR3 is TGTGCCATTTTGCCCCACAGCGGGGTAACTGAAGCTTTCTTT. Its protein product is CAILPHSGVTEAFF.

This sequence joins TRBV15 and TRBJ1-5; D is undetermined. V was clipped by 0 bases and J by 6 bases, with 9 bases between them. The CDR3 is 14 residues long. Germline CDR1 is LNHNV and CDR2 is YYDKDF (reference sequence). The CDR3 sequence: CATSREMGSQPQHF. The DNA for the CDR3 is TGTGCCACCAGCAGAGAAATGGGCAGTCAGCCCCAGCATTTT.

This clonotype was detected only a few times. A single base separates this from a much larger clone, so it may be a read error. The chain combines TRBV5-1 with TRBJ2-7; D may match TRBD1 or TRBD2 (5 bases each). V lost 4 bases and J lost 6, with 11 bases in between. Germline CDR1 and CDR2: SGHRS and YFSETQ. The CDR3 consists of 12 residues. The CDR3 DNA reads TGCGCCAGCAGCGCCGGGACCCGCGAGCAGTACTTC. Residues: CASSAGTREQYF.

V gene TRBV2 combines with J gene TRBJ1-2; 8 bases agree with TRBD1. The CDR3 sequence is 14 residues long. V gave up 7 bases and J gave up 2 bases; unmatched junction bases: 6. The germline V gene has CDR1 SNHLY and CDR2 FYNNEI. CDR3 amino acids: CASTGQGENYGYTF. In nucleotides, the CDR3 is TGTGCCAGCACAGGACAGGGAGAAAACTATGGCTACACCTTC.

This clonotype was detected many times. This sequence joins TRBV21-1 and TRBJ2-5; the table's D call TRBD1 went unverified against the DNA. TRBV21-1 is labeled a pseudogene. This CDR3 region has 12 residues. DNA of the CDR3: TGTGCCAGCGGGCTCGTAGACAGGCAACAGTACTTC. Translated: CASGLVDRQQYF.

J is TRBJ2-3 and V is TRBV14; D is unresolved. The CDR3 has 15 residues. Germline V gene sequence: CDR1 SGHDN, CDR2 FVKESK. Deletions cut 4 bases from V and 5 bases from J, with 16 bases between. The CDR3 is CASSRVGSRGDTQYF. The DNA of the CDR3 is TGTGCCAGCAGCCGAGTTGGTTCGCGAGGAGATACGCAGTATTTT.

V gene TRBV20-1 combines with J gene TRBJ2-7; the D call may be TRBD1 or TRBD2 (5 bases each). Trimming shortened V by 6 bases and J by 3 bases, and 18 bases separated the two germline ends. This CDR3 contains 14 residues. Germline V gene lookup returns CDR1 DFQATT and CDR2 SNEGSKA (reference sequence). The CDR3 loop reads CSARDGSQLYEQYV. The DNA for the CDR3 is TGCAGTGCCAGGGACGGCAGCCAACTCTACGAGCAGTACGTC.

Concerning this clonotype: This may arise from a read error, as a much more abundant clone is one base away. Here the CDR3 DNA reads TGTGCCAGCAACCTAGATGGGTCGCCGGTCACTGAAGCTTTCTTT. Amino acids: CASNLDGSPVTEAFF. The V call is TRBV12-3 or TRBV12-4, the J call TRBJ1-1; no firm D call. The CDR3 length is 15 residues. V was cut by 7 bases and J by 4 bases, with 19 bases left in between.

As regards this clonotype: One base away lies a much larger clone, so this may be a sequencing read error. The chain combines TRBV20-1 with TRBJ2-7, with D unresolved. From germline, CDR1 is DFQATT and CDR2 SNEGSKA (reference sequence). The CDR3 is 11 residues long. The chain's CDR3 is CSASRSYELYF. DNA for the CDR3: TGCAGTGCTAGTAGATCCTACGAGCTGTACTTC.